One and the same sample provided the 6 T cell receptor beta chains below, sequenced in a study of blood T cell repertoires in COVID-19. Clones were read by immunoSEQ multiplex PCR, and TCRdb kept only the in-frame ones, dropping some. The sample has some 140,000 clones, about 80% seen once. Material for sequencing was PBMCs or T cells enriched from blood (not recorded which). These receptors were collected from a man aged 50 or older who had recovered from COVID-19.

The CDR3 DNA is TGTGCCAGTAGTATAGAACGGGGATCCACTGAAGCTTTCTTT. It is translated as CASSIERGSTEAFF. This chain links TRBV19 with TRBJ1-1; D is ambiguous. The CDR3 has 14 residues. CDR1 LNHDA and CDR2 SQIVND come from the germline V gene (reference sequence). V was cut by 0 bases and J by 4 bases, with 9 bases left in between. Based on the CDR3 plus reference TRBV19 and TRBJ1-1, the full variable domain is DGGITQSPKYLFRKEGQNVTLSCEQNLNHDAMYWYRQDPGQGLRLIYYSQIVNDFQKGDIAEGYSVSREKKESFPLTVTSAQKNPTAFYLCASSIERGSTEAFFGQGTRLTVV.

This clone has a handful of counts. The chain has TRBV7-2 and TRBJ1-1, with D possibly TRBD1 on 5 matching bases. From germline, CDR1 is SGHTA and CDR2 FQGNSA. The CDR3 consists of 14 residues. The V end was cut by 5 bases, the J end by 6 bases, with 16 bases between. CDR3 sequence reads: CASSVASRVPEAFF. The CDR3 DNA sequence: TGTGCCAGCAGCGTCGCCTCCAGGGTTCCTGAAGCTTTCTTT.

The chain couples TRBV7-3 to TRBJ2-3; D possibly corresponds to TRBD1 (6 bases). V dropped 2 bases and J dropped 4 bases, with 10 bases sitting between them. CDR1 SGHTA and CDR2 FQGTGA come from the germline V gene. CDR3 length equals 14 residues. The CDR3 DNA reads TGTGCCAGCAGCTTACCCGGACAGCCAGATACGCAGTATTTT. This translates into CASSLPGQPDTQYF.

The rearrangement uses TRBV18 and TRBJ2-7; possible D gene TRBD1, 5 bases. V was pared by 1 base and J by 6 bases, with 7 bases between. Germline V gives CDR1 KGHSH, CDR2 LQKENI. The CDR3 is 12 residues long. CDR3 sequence reads: CASSPRGREQYF. The CDR3 DNA sequence: TGTGCCAGCTCACCACGGGGCCGCGAGCAGTACTTC.

The genes are TRBV24-1 and TRBJ2-2; 10 bases are shared with TRBD1. The CDR3 sequence is 16 residues long. The J segment lost 6 bases and the V segment lost 9 bases, leaving 12 bases of the junction unmatched. The germline CDR1 and CDR2 sequences are KGHDR and SFDVKD. As DNA, the CDR3 is TGTGCCACCTCTCCAAGACGGGACAGGGGTTCCGGGGAGCTGTTTTTT. Encoded protein: CATSPRRDRGSGELFF.

V is TRBV7-8 and J is TRBJ2-2, with 10 bases that match TRBD1. CDR1 and CDR2 (germline): SGHVS, FQNEAQ. This CDR3 comprises 14 residues. Germline trimming cut 10 bases from V and 4 bases from J; bases unmatched to any gene: 6. The CDR3 region has the DNA TGTGCCACCACGGGACAGGGGACCACCGGGGAGCTGTTTTTT. Protein: CATTGQGTTGELFF.